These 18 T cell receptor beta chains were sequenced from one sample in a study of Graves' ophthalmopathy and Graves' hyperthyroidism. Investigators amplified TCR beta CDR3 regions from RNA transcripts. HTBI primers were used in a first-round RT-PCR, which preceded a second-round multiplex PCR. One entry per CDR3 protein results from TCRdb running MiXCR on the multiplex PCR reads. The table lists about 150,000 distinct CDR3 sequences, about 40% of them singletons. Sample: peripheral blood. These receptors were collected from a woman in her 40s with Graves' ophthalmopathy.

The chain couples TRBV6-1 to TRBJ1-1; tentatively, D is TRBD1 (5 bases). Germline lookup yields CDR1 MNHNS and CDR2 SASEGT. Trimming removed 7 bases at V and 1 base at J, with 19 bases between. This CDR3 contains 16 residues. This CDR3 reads CASTRGQPKGNTEAFF. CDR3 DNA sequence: TGTGCCAGCACCCGAGGACAACCCAAGGGGAACACTGAAGCTTTCTTT.

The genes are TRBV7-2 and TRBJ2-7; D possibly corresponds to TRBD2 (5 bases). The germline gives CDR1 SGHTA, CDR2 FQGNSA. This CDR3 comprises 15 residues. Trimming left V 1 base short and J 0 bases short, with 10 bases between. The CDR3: CASSLGTSSSYEQYF. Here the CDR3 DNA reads TGTGCCAGCAGCTTAGGGACTTCCAGCTCCTACGAGCAGTACTTC.

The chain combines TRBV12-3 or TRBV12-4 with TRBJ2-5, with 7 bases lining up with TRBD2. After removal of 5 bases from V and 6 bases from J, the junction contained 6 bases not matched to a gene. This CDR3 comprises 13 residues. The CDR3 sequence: CASSEGGSKTQYF. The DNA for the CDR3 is TGTGCCAGCAGTGAGGGCGGGAGTAAGACCCAGTACTTC.

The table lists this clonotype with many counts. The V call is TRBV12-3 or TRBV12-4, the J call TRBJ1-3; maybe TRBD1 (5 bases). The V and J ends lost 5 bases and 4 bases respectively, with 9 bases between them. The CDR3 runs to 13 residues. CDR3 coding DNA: TGTGCCAGCAGTGGGACCCTCGGAAACACCATATATTTT. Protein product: CASSGTLGNTIYF.

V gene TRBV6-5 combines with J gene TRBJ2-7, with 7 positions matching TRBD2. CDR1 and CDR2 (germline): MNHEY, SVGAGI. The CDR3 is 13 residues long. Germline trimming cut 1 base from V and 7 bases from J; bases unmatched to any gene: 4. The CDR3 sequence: CASSYWEGLEQYF. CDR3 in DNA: TGTGCCAGCAGTTACTGGGAGGGGCTGGAGCAGTACTTC.

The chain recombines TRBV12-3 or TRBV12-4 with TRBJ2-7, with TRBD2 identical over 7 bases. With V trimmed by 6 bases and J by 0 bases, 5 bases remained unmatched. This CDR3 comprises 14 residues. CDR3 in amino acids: CASRSGLSSYEQYF. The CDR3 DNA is TGTGCCAGCAGGTCGGGACTATCCTCCTACGAGCAGTACTTC.

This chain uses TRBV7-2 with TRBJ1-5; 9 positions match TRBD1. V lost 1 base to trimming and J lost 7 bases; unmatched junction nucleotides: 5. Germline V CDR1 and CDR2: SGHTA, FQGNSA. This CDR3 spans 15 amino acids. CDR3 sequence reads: CASSLVGQGRQPQHF. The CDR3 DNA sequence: TGTGCCAGCAGCTTAGTAGGACAGGGGAGGCAGCCCCAGCATTTT.

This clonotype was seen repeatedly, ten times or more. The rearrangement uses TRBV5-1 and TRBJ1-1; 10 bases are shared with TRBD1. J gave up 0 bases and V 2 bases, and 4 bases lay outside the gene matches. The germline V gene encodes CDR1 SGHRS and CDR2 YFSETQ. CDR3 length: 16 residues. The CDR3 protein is CASSFQTGGLNTEAFF. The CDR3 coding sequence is TGCGCCAGCAGCTTCCAGACAGGGGGCTTGAACACTGAAGCTTTCTTT.

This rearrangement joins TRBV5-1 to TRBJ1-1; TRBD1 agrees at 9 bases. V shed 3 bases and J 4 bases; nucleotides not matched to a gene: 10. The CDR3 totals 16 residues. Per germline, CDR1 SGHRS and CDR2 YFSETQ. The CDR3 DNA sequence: TGCGCCAGCAGCTCGATACAGGGGGCGTCCGGCACTGAAGCTTTCTTT. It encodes CASSSIQGASGTEAFF.

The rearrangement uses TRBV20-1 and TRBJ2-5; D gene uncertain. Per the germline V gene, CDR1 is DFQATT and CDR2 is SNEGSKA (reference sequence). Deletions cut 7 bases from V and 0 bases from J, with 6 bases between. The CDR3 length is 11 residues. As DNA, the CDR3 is TGCAGTGGGCGGCACCAAGAGACCCAGTACTTC. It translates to CSGRHQETQYF.

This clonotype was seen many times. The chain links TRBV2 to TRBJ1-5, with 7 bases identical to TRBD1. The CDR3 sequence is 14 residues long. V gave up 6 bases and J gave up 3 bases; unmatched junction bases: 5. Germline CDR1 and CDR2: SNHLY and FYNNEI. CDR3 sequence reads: CASSVGQHNQPQHF. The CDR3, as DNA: TGTGCCAGCAGCGTGGGACAGCACAATCAGCCCCAGCATTTT.

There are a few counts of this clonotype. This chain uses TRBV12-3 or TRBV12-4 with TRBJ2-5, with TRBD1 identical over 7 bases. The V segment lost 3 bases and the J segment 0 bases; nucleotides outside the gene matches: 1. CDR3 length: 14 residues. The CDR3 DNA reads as TGTGCCAGCAGTTTTACAGGGGACCAAGAGACCCAGTACTTC. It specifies CASSFTGDQETQYF.

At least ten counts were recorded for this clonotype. DNA of the CDR3: TGTGCCAGCAGGAGAGGCGGGGAAGCTGGAAACACCATATATTTT. Encoded protein: CASRRGGEAGNTIYF. This chain uses TRBV6-6 with TRBJ1-3; D not resolved. Trimming left V 6 bases short and J 2 bases short, with 14 bases between. Germline CDR1 MNHNY, CDR2 SVGAGI (reference sequence). The CDR3 is 15 amino acids.

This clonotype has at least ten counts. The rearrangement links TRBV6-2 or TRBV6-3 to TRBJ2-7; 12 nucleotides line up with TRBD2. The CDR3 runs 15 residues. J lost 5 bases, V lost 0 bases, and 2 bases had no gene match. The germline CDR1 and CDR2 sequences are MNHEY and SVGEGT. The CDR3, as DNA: TGTGCCAGCAGTTACTCACGGACTAGCGGGAACGAGCAGTACTTC. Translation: CASSYSRTSGNEQYF.

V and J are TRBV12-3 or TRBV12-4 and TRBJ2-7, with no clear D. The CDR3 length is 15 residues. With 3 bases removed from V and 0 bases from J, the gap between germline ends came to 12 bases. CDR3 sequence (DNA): TGTGCCAGCAGTTTTATGGCTTCAAGCTCCTACGAGCAGTACTTC. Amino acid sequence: CASSFMASSSYEQYF.

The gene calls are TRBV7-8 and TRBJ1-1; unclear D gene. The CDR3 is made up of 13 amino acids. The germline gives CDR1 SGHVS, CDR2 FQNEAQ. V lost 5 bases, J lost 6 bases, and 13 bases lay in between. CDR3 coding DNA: TGTGCCAGCAGCCTTATGGAGATCCCTGAAGCTTTCTTT. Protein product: CASSLMEIPEAFF.

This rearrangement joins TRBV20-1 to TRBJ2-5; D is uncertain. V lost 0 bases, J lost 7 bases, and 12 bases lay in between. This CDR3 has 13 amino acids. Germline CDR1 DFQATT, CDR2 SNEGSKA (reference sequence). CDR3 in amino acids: CSARDSGGRTQYF. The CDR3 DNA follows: TGCAGTGCTAGAGATTCGGGCGGCCGGACCCAGTACTTC.

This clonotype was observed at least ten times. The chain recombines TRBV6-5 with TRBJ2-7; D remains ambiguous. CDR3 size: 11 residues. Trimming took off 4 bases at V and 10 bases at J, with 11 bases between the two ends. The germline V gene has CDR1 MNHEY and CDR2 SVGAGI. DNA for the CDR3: TGTGCCAGCAGTTGGAGTGAGAAACAGTACTTC. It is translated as CASSWSEKQYF.